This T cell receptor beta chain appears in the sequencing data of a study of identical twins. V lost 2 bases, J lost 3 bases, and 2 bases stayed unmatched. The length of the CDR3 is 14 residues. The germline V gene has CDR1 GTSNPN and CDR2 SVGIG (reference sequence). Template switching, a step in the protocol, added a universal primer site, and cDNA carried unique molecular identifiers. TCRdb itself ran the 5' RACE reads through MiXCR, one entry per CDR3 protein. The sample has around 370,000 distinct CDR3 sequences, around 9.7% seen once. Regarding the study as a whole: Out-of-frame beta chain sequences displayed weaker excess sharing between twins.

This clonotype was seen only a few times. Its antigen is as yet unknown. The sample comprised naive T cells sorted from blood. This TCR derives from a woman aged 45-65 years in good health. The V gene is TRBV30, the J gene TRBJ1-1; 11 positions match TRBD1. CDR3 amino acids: CAWSRGQGDTEAFF. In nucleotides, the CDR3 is TGTGCCTGGAGTCGGGGACAGGGGGACACTGAAGCTTTCTTT.